The present TCR beta chain was sequenced within a study of cytomegalovirus exposure and HLA in healthy donors. Study-level background: Caucasian-associated ancestry cluster membership applied to less than 85% of around 400 genotyped donors. Study findings and constraints: In an earlier analysis, about 87% or about 30%: the productive usage of most TCR beta V segments. Confirmation was obtained in vitro that a few CMV-associated chains are specific for CMV antigens.

In the case of this clone: Antigen: not known.

Germline lookup yields CDR1 LNHDA and CDR2 SQIVND (reference sequence). The CDR3 is made up of 15 amino acids. V lost 5 bases and J lost 4; bases outside the gene matches: 4. PCR primers comprised 60 Vbeta and 13 Jbeta primers. TCRdb keeps only in-frame clones here, not all; method: immunoSEQ multiplex PCR. This sample carries more than 95,000 clones, about four fifths of them seen once, and the ten largest clones take around 1.3%. This receptor was obtained from a middle-aged man in good health and CMV-seronegative. Sequencing used PBMCs. The chain couples TRBV19 to TRBJ2-7, with 14 bases fitting TRBD2. CDR3 loop: CASSPGLAGVYEQYF. The CDR3 region has the DNA TGTGCCAGTAGTCCGGGACTAGCGGGAGTGTACGAGCAGTACTTC. Variable domain in full (rest from reference TRBV19 and TRBJ2-7): DGGITQSPKYLFRKEGQNVTLSCEQNLNHDAMYWYRQDPGQGLRLIYYSQIVNDFQKGDIAEGYSVSREKKESFPLTVTSAQKNPTAFYLCASSPGLAGVYEQYFGPGTRLTVT.